Ten or more counts support the clone carrying this TCR beta chain. Arm-PCR of CDR3 regions with iRepertoire HTBI primers generated TCR beta libraries. One entry per CDR3 protein results from TCRdb running MiXCR on the multiplex PCR reads. The sample yields under 450,000 distinct CDR3 sequences, over 9.5% seen once. Time point described: newly diagnosed GD, antithyroid drugs for less than 3 months. RNA from PBMCs was the source of the TCR library. These data originate in a study of regulatory T cells in long-lasting Graves disease. Per the germline V gene, CDR1 is SEHNR and CDR2 is FQNEAQ (reference sequence). The germline V and J ends were trimmed by 5 bases and 9 bases, with 8 bases remaining between them. The CDR3 has 12 residues. These data also featured in a second study, about T cells in Graves' hyperthyroidism and ophthalmopathy.

The chain joins TRBV7-9 to TRBJ1-6; D is uncertain. The sample was peripheral blood mononuclear cells (PBMCs), taken at new diagnosis, from a patient treated with antithyroid drugs. The origin of this receptor is a woman aged 18-29 years with Graves disease. The CDR3 region has the DNA TGTGCCAGCAGCGCCGGCAGTTCACCCCTCCACTTT. It codes for CASSAGSSPLHF. Based on the CDR3 plus reference TRBV7-9 and TRBJ1-6, the full variable domain is DTGVSQNPRHKITKRGQNVTFRCDPISEHNRLYWYRQTLGQGPEFLTYFQNEAQLEKSRLLSDRFSAERPKGSFSTLEIQRTEQGDSAMYLCASSAGSSPLHFGNGTRLTVT.